Listed below are T cell receptor beta chains from one sample, sequenced in a study of blood T cell repertoires in COVID-19. The method was immunoSEQ multiplex PCR; TCRdb's version includes in-frame clones alone and lacks a portion of them. The data show fewer than 15,000 clones, around nine tenths seen once. Sequencing was done on a sample of peripheral blood. All receptors come from a human donor in a cohort sampled during active COVID-19. CDR3s include the opening cysteine and the closing phenylalanine or tryptophan. A D gene is named only where the DNA matches it firmly. Some rows have no size entry. The others give once, few or many, or a class for an expanded clone.

clone size: -
J gene: TRBJ1-5
D gene: TRBD1
V gene: TRBV9
CDR3 protein: CASSGTGGPNQPQHF
CDR3 DNA: TGTGCCAGCAGCGGGACAGGGGGCCCCAATCAGCCCCAGCATTTT

clone size: -
J gene: TRBJ2-1
D gene: -
V gene: TRBV4-2
CDR3 protein: CASSQEGLKFF
CDR3 DNA: TGTGCCAGCAGCCAAGAGGGACTTAAGTTCTTC

clone size: -
J gene: TRBJ1-1
D gene: TRBD1
V gene: TRBV5-6
CDR3 protein: CASSLGSWTGPNTEAFF
CDR3 DNA: TGTGCCAGCAGCTTGGGATCCTGGACAGGCCCTAACACTGAAGCTTTCTTT

clone size: -
J gene: TRBJ2-1
D gene: -
V gene: TRBV9
CDR3 protein: CASSVSSFDEQFF
CDR3 DNA: TGTGCCAGCAGCGTATCTAGTTTCGATGAGCAGTTCTTC

clone size: -
J gene: TRBJ2-1
D gene: -
V gene: TRBV15
CDR3 protein: CATSRGQGESYNEQFF
CDR3 DNA: TGTGCCACCAGCAGAGGACAAGGGGAATCCTACAATGAGCAGTTCTTC

clone size: -
J gene: TRBJ1-1
D gene: -
V gene: TRBV10-2
CDR3 protein: CASSTDRNTEAFF
CDR3 DNA: TGCGCCAGCAGTACCGACAGGAACACTGAAGCTTTCTTT

clone size: once
J gene: TRBJ2-1
D gene: TRBD2
V gene: TRBV7-3
CDR3 protein: CASSLKGGGAVDEQFF
CDR3 DNA: TGTGCCAGCAGCTTAAAAGGCGGGGGGGCCGTTGATGAGCAGTTCTTC

clone size: -
J gene: TRBJ2-5
D gene: TRBD2
V gene: TRBV5-6
CDR3 protein: CASSLGLAGYQETQYF
CDR3 DNA: TGTGCCAGCAGCTTGGGACTAGCGGGGTACCAAGAGACCCAGTACTTC

clone size: -
J gene: TRBJ1-2
D gene: TRBD1
V gene: TRBV12-3/TRBV12-4
CDR3 protein: CASSRDSSIGYTF
CDR3 DNA: TGTGCCAGCAGCCGGGACAGTAGTATTGGCTACACCTTC

clone size: -
J gene: TRBJ1-1
D gene: TRBD1
V gene: TRBV5-1
CDR3 protein: CASSPGTGATLEAFF
CDR3 DNA: TGCGCCAGCAGCCCTGGGACAGGGGCGACACTTGAAGCTTTCTTT

clone size: -
J gene: TRBJ1-1
D gene: TRBD1
V gene: TRBV19
CDR3 protein: CASSIRQDRAGTEAFF
CDR3 DNA: TGTGCCAGTAGTATCCGACAGGACAGGGCCGGGACTGAAGCTTTCTTT

clone size: few
J gene: TRBJ1-2
D gene: -
V gene: TRBV6-5
CDR3 protein: CASSYRTQDSYGYTF
CDR3 DNA: TGTGCCAGCAGTTACCGTACCCAAGACAGCTATGGCTACACCTTC

clone size: few
J gene: TRBJ1-4
D gene: TRBD1
V gene: TRBV5-4
CDR3 protein: CASSPRQGASFQGKLFF
CDR3 DNA: TGTGCCAGCAGCCCTCGACAGGGGGCATCCTTCCAGGGAAAACTGTTTTTT

clone size: -
J gene: TRBJ2-7
D gene: TRBD1
V gene: TRBV19
CDR3 protein: CASRLEGQGTYEQYF
CDR3 DNA: TGTGCCAGTAGGCTGGAGGGACAGGGCACCTACGAGCAGTACTTC

clone size: -
J gene: TRBJ1-4
D gene: -
V gene: TRBV28
CDR3 protein: CASSFGGNEEKLFF
CDR3 DNA: TGTGCCAGCAGTTTTGGGGGGAATGAGGAAAAACTGTTTTTT

clone size: -
J gene: TRBJ2-5
D gene: TRBD1
V gene: TRBV3-1/TRBV3-2
CDR3 protein: CASSLPGTEQETQYF
CDR3 DNA: TGTGCCAGCAGCCTTCCCGGGACAGAGCAAGAGACCCAGTACTTC

clone size: -
J gene: TRBJ2-1
D gene: TRBD2
V gene: TRBV24-1
CDR3 protein: CATSNSWGGNYNEQFF
CDR3 DNA: TGTGCCACCAGTAACTCATGGGGGGGGAACTACAATGAGCAGTTCTTC

clone size: -
J gene: TRBJ1-2
D gene: -
V gene: TRBV12-3/TRBV12-4
CDR3 protein: CASSLGPNYGYTF
CDR3 DNA: TGTGCCAGCAGTTTGGGGCCTAACTATGGCTACACCTTC

clone size: once
J gene: TRBJ2-2
D gene: -
V gene: TRBV5-1
CDR3 protein: CASSSTQGQSNTGELFF
CDR3 DNA: TGCGCCAGCAGCTCTACCCAGGGCCAGAGTAACACCGGGGAGCTGTTTTTT

clone size: -
J gene: TRBJ1-6
D gene: -
V gene: TRBV4-1
CDR3 protein: CASSQGRQGYSPLHF
CDR3 DNA: TGCGCCAGCAGCCAAGGGCGGCAGGGGTATTCACCCCTCCACTTT

clone size: -
J gene: TRBJ2-2
D gene: -
V gene: TRBV5-1
CDR3 protein: CASSLNGGLSGELFF
CDR3 DNA: TGCGCCAGCAGCTTGAACGGGGGACTTTCCGGGGAGCTGTTTTTT

clone size: -
J gene: TRBJ2-7
D gene: TRBD1
V gene: TRBV7-9
CDR3 protein: CASSFSGQIYEQYF
CDR3 DNA: TGTGCCAGCAGCTTTTCGGGACAGATCTACGAGCAGTACTTC

clone size: -
J gene: TRBJ1-2
D gene: -
V gene: TRBV2
CDR3 protein: CASTIQGTNYGYTF
CDR3 DNA: TGTGCCAGCACTATACAGGGAACTAACTATGGCTACACCTTC

clone size: -
J gene: TRBJ2-5
D gene: TRBD2
V gene: TRBV5-5
CDR3 protein: CASSSQLLAGQETQYF
CDR3 DNA: TGTGCCAGCAGCTCCCAACTACTAGCGGGGCAAGAGACCCAGTACTTC

clone size: few
J gene: TRBJ2-2
D gene: -
V gene: TRBV3-1/TRBV3-2
CDR3 protein: CASSQQNSNTGELFF
CDR3 DNA: TGTGCCAGCAGCCAACAAAACTCGAACACCGGGGAGCTGTTTTTT

clone size: -
J gene: TRBJ1-2
D gene: -
V gene: TRBV5-1
CDR3 protein: CASSGGGADYGYTF
CDR3 DNA: TGCGCCAGCAGCGGAGGGGGGGCGGACTATGGCTACACCTTC

clone size: -
J gene: TRBJ2-4
D gene: TRBD1
V gene: TRBV6-5
CDR3 protein: CASGFGTGENIQYF
CDR3 DNA: TGTGCCAGCGGCTTCGGGACAGGGGAAAACATTCAGTACTTC

clone size: -
J gene: TRBJ2-7
D gene: -
V gene: TRBV6-5
CDR3 protein: CASSYAGAGEQYF
CDR3 DNA: TGTGCCAGCAGTTACGCGGGGGCGGGAGAGCAGTACTTC

clone size: medium-sized
J gene: TRBJ2-7
D gene: -
V gene: TRBV5-6
CDR3 protein: CASSLGGRGLDEQYF
CDR3 DNA: TGTGCCAGCAGCTTGGGCGGCAGGGGTCTGGACGAGCAGTACTTC

clone size: -
J gene: TRBJ2-1
D gene: TRBD1
V gene: TRBV6-2/TRBV6-3
CDR3 protein: CASSSLSGGYNEQFF
CDR3 DNA: TGTGCCAGCAGTTCCCTTTCAGGGGGCTACAATGAGCAGTTCTTC

clone size: -
J gene: TRBJ1-5
D gene: -
V gene: TRBV28
CDR3 protein: CASSLFPPGSNQPQHF
CDR3 DNA: TGTGCCAGCAGTTTATTCCCGCCAGGTAGCAATCAGCCCCAGCATTTT

clone size: -
J gene: TRBJ1-1
D gene: TRBD1
V gene: TRBV19
CDR3 protein: CASSPRRQGAGRNTEAFF
CDR3 DNA: TGTGCCAGTAGCCCCAGAAGGCAGGGGGCGGGTAGGAACACTGAAGCTTTCTTT

clone size: -
J gene: TRBJ2-4
D gene: -
V gene: TRBV3-1/TRBV3-2
CDR3 protein: CASSQDRGGATHIQYF
CDR3 DNA: TGTGCCAGCAGCCAAGATCGCGGGGGCGCGACCCACATTCAGTACTTC

clone size: -
J gene: TRBJ1-2
D gene: -
V gene: TRBV3-1/TRBV3-2
CDR3 protein: CASSQGSAGGYTF
CDR3 DNA: TGTGCCAGCAGCCAAGGGAGCGCGGGGGGCTACACCTTC

clone size: -
J gene: TRBJ2-1
D gene: TRBD2
V gene: TRBV10-3
CDR3 protein: CAIRQGLAGGPYNEQFF
CDR3 DNA: TGTGCCATCAGACAGGGACTAGCGGGGGGGCCCTACAATGAGCAGTTCTTC

clone size: -
J gene: TRBJ2-6
D gene: TRBD1
V gene: TRBV11-2
CDR3 protein: CASSSNRGRWANVLTF
CDR3 DNA: TGTGCCAGCAGCTCGAACAGGGGGCGCTGGGCCAACGTCCTGACTTTC